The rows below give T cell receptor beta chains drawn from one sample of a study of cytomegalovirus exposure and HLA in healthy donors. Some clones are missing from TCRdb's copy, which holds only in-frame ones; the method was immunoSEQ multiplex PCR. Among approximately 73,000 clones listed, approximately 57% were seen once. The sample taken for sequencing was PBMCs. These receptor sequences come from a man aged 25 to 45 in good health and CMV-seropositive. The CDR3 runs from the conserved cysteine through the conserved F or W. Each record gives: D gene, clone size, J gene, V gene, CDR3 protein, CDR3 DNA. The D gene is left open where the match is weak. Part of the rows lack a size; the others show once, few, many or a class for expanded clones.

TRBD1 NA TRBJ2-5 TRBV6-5 CASSSNRGETQYF TGTGCCAGCAGTTCCAACAGGGGAGAGACCCAGTACTTC
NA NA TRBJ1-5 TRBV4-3 CASSQDREMSGNQPQHF TGCGCCAGCAGCCAAGATCGAGAAATGAGTGGCAATCAGCCCCAGCATTTT
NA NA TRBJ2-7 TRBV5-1 CASSLVRDEQYF TGCGCCAGCAGCTTGGTGCGGGACGAGCAGTACTTC
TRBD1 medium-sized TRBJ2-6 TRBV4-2 CASSQVKKEGQVQGVPGANVLTF TGTGCCAGCAGCCAAGTCAAGAAAGAAGGACAGGTCCAGGGGGTTCCTGGGGCCAACGTCCTGACTTTC
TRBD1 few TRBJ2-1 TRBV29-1 CSPRQGDYNEQFF TGCAGCCCCCGACAGGGTGACTACAATGAGCAGTTCTTC
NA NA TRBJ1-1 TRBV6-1 CASSLRQNTEAFF TGTGCCAGCAGCCTCCGACAGAACACTGAAGCTTTCTTT
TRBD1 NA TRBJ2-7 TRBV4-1 CASSQLGTAQYEQYF TGCGCCAGCAGCCAGCTCGGGACAGCACAATACGAGCAGTACTTC
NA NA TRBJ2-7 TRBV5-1 CASSFREIAYEQYF TGCGCCAGCAGCTTCCGGGAGATAGCCTACGAGCAGTACTTC
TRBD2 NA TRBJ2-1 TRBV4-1 CASSLRLALDEQFF TGCGCCAGCAGTCTTCGACTAGCGTTGGATGAGCAGTTCTTC
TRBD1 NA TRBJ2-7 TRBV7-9 CASSPWDRTGEQYF TGTGCCAGCAGCCCCTGGGACAGGACGGGGGAGCAGTACTTC
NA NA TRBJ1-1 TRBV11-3 CASNQQGPQMWNTEAFF TGTGCCAGCAACCAACAGGGTCCCCAGATGTGGAACACTGAAGCTTTCTTT
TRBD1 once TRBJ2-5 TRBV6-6 CASSQTGREETQYF TGTGCCAGCAGTCAGACAGGGCGAGAAGAGACCCAGTACTTC
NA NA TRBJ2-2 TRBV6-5 CASSSTLQVPTGELFF TGTGCCAGCAGTTCGACTCTACAGGTTCCCACCGGGGAGCTGTTTTTT
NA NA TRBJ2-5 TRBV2 CASTQEGETQYF TGTGCCAGCACCCAAGAGGGAGAGACCCAGTACTTC
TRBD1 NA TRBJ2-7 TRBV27 CASSPGQGPYEQYF TGTGCCAGCAGCCCGGGACAGGGTCCCTACGAGCAGTACTTC
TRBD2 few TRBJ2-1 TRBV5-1 CASSYGQTSGSPSYNEQFF TGCGCCAGCAGCTACGGACAGACTAGCGGGAGCCCCTCCTACAATGAGCAGTTCTTC
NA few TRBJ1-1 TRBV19 CASSPHAGVNTEAFF TGTGCCAGTAGTCCTCACGCAGGGGTGAACACTGAAGCTTTCTTT
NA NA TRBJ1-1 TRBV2 CASNRGSDTEAFF TGTGCCAGCAATCGGGGGTCGGACACTGAAGCTTTCTTT
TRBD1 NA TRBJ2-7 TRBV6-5 CASSFLRTGGDSQYF TGTGCCAGCAGTTTCCTCAGGACAGGGGGCGATTCCCAGTACTTC